The 13 T cell receptor beta chains presented below share a single source sample, sequenced in a study of tumor-infiltrating lymphocytes in primary liver carcinoma. RNA isolated from unsorted whole blood supplied the blood RNA, with germline DNA also extracted. The investigators made TCR beta cDNA from around 530 ng total RNA, using a constant-region primer. Libraries covering TCR beta were generated through three nested multiplex PCR rounds (using a slightly modified ARM-PCR). The study ran its first two PCR rounds for roughly 11 cycles each, using TRBV1-TRBV30 forward primers and a C-beta reverse primer. TCRdb itself ran the multiplex PCR reads through MiXCR, one entry per CDR3 protein. The table has about 320,000 distinct CDR3 sequences, around three fifths seen once. Sequencing was performed on peripheral blood. The receptors were sampled from a woman aged 25 to 45 with primary liver carcinoma and hepatitis B virus infection.

A single count supports this clonotype. Germline is not matched at one junction end, which may reflect a read error. The rearrangement links TRBV11-2 to TRBJ2-1; no definite D call. The length of the CDR3 is 16 residues. Germline CDR1 is SGHAT and CDR2 is FQNNGV. CDR3 residues: CVSSLEPSSSCNEQFF. The CDR3 DNA reads TGTGTCAGCAGCTTAGAACCCTCGAGCTCCTGCAATGAGCAGTTCTTT.

A word on this clonotype: A read error may be the cause here, since a much bigger clone is one base away. The chain joins TRBV10-3 to TRBJ2-7, with unresolved D. The CDR3 is 11 residues long. Germline V gene lookup returns CDR1 ENHRY and CDR2 SYGVKD. The CDR3 sequence is CAISDGGEHYF. For the CDR3, the DNA is TGTGCCATCAGTGATGGTGGCGAGCATTACTTC.

This clonotype turned up a few times. The chain carries TRBV5-6 and TRBJ2-2, with TRBD1 matching 7 bases. The CDR3 loop spans 16 amino acids. J lost 3 bases, V lost 1 base, and 6 bases had no gene match. The germline CDR1 and CDR2 sequences are SGHDT and YYEEEE. For the CDR3, the DNA is TGTGCCAGCAGCTTGTTTGGACAGGTCGACACCGGGGAGCTGTTTTTT. This encodes CASSLFGQVDTGELFF. The full variable domain, its missing parts supplied by reference TRBV5-6 and TRBJ2-2, is DAGVTQSPTHLIKTRGQQVTLRCSPKSGHDTVSWYQQALGQGPQFIFQYYEEEERQRGNFPDRFSGHQFPNYSSELNVNALLLGDSALYLCASSLFGQVDTGELFFGEGSRLTVL.

As for this clonotype: This sequence may be a read error, since a much larger clone differs from it by one base. The chain joins TRBV10-3 to TRBJ2-7; TRBD1 is a possible D gene (6 bases). This CDR3 has 13 residues. Germline CDR1 is ENHRY and CDR2 is SYGVKD. The CDR3 DNA follows: TGTACCATCAGTGCTGGGACAAACTACGAGCAGTACTTC. Protein sequence: CTISAGTNYEQYF.

Remarks on this clonotype: A clone one base away is much larger, so this may be a read error. The chain joins TRBV29-1 to TRBJ2-1; 10 bases match TRBD1. The V gene's germline CDR1 is SQVTM and CDR2 ANQGSEA. The CDR3 length is 16 residues. The chain's CDR3 is CGVGTGASGTYNEQFF. The CDR3 region has the DNA TGCGGCGTGGGGACAGGGGCCAGCGGGACCTACAATGAGCAGTTCTTC.

The rearrangement uses TRBV28 and TRBJ1-1; tentative D call: TRBD1 (5 bases). This CDR3 is 15 amino acids long. The ends were cut back, 2 bases at V and 4 bases at J, with 14 bases in the middle. Germline CDR1 MDHEN, CDR2 SYDVKM. CDR3 amino acids: CASSLMPGDATEAFF. In DNA form, the CDR3 reads TGTGCCAGCAGTTTAATGCCGGGGGACGCCACTGAAGCTTTCTTT.

With respect to this clonotype: The junction differs from germline at one of its ends, possibly a read error. The V and J genes are TRBV11-2 and TRBJ2-1, with 11 bases identical to TRBD2. The CDR3 is 17 amino acids. The V gene's germline CDR1 is SGHAT and CDR2 FQNNGV. CDR3 amino acids: CTSSLIVTSGRGREQFF. The CDR3 coding sequence is TGTACCAGCAGCTTAATCGTAACTAGCGGGAGAGGAAGGGAGCAGTTCTTC.

With respect to this clonotype: Its ends do not fully match the called genes, so a read error is possible. CDR3 in DNA: TGTGCCAGCGGTTTACCGGGACAGACCGGGGAGCTGTTTTTT. Its protein is CASGLPGQTGELFF. The chain links TRBV28 to TRBJ2-2; 7 nucleotides align to TRBD1. CDR3 length: 14 residues. The V gene's germline CDR1 is MDHEN and CDR2 SYDVKM. Together with reference TRBV28 and TRBJ2-2, the CDR3 gives the full variable domain: DVKVTQSSRYLVKRTGEKVFLECVQDMDHENMFWYRQDPGLGLRLIYFSYDVKMKEKGDIPEGYSVSREKKERFSLILESASTNQTSMYLCASGLPGQTGELFFGEGSRLTVL.

This clonotype was seen only a few times. A much larger clone lies a single base off, so this may be a read error. The chain combines TRBV11-3 with TRBJ1-1; 9 bases fit TRBD1. Looked up from germline, CDR1 is SGHNT and CDR2 is YENEEA. This CDR3 is built from 14 residues. The CDR3 region has the DNA TGTGCCTGCAGCTCCGGACAGGGGTACACTGAAGCTTTCTTT. It is translated as CACSSGQGYTEAFF.

The sample holds many counts of this clonotype. This chain uses TRBV6-5 with TRBJ1-3, with D possibly being TRBD1 (5 bases). V was clipped by 6 bases and J by 0 bases, with 9 bases between them. Germline CDR1 MNHEY, CDR2 SVGAGI. This CDR3 spans 14 amino acids. The CDR3 region is CASRAGSSGNTIYF. The CDR3 bases are TGTGCCAGCAGGGCAGGGTCCTCTGGAAACACCATATATTTT.

This clonotype was seen a handful of times. Because the CDR3 is missing its conserved closing phenylalanine or tryptophan, this is likely a read error. The J gene is TRBJ1-1, the V gene TRBV6-2 or TRBV6-3, with 8 bases aligning to TRBD1. The CDR3 consists of 16 residues. V gave up 6 bases and J gave up 0 bases; unmatched junction bases: 9. The germline gives CDR1 MNHEY, CDR2 SVGEGT. This chain's CDR3 is CASRPYRGRMNTEAFL. As DNA, the CDR3 is TGTGCCAGCAGACCTTACAGGGGGAGAATGAACACTGAAGCTTTCCTT.

This clonotype was detected ten times or more. This chain connects TRBV4-2 to TRBJ2-1; D not resolved. Trimming took off 4 bases at V and 6 bases at J, with 10 bases between the two ends. Germline-derived CDR1 and CDR2 are LGHNA and YNFKEQ. CDR3 length: 13 residues. The CDR3 DNA sequence: TGTGCCAGCAGCCGACAATCTAGCAATGAGCAGTTCTTC. It yields the protein CASSRQSSNEQFF.

To note about this clonotype: The junction and the germline gene differ at one end; a read error may be behind it. The V call is TRBV11-3, the J call TRBJ1-1; D is ambiguous. The CDR3 totals 16 residues. Per the germline V gene, CDR1 is SGHNT and CDR2 is YENEEA. The CDR3 nucleotides read TGTGCCAGCAGGGAAGACGGGTGGGTGGGGAACACTGAAACTTTCTTT. Amino acids: CASREDGWVGNTETFF.